This entry lists 28 T cell receptor beta chains sequenced from one sample in a study of blood T cell repertoires in COVID-19 (dated by TCRdb to 2020 to 2022). The method behind the library was the immunoSEQ multiplex PCR assay. In TCRdb, the immuneACCESS table is reduced to in-frame sequences with V and J assigned. These tables do not hold every clone; where another copy was compared, an unresolved V gene accounts for under half, and the others remain unexplained. In all, the sample holds tens of thousands of clones, and more than 80% of those were seen once. The ten largest clones capture around 4.8% of the sample. The sequenced sample consisted of peripheral blood. Every receptor here comes from an older man with COVID-19, enrolled during active disease.

The J gene is TRBJ1-4, the V gene TRBV23-1; D perhaps matches TRBD1 (5 bases). TRBV23-1 is an open reading frame whose function is uncertain. The V end lost 2 bases, the J end lost 4 bases, and 17 bases lay between the germline ends. The CDR3 sequence is 17 residues long. The CDR3: CASSQKEGDQGNEKLFF. The CDR3 DNA is TGCGCCAGCAGTCAAAAAGAAGGGGATCAGGGTAATGAAAAACTGTTTTTT.

The genes are TRBV10-3 and TRBJ2-1; 7 nucleotides line up with TRBD2. Germline V gene lookup returns CDR1 ENHRY and CDR2 SYGVKD. Losses at the gene ends were 0 bases for V and 3 bases for J; bases not matched to a gene: 2. The CDR3 is 15 residues long. The CDR3: CAISESRDYYNEQFF. As DNA, the CDR3 is TGTGCCATCAGTGAGTCGAGGGACTACTACAATGAGCAGTTCTTC.

V and J are TRBV3-1 (or the pseudogene TRBV3-2) and TRBJ1-1, with D possibly being TRBD1 (6 bases). Trimming removed 8 bases at V and 6 bases at J, with 19 bases between. CDR3 size: 14 residues. In germline, CDR1 is LGHDT, CDR2 YNNKEL (reference sequence). The CDR3 region has the DNA TGTGCCAGCGGCGAGACAGGACCGTCTTCTGAAGCTTTCTTT. It encodes CASGETGPSSEAFF.

This clone was counted at least ten times. V usage is TRBV30 and J usage is TRBJ2-5; TRBD1 matches at 9 bases. This CDR3 spans 16 amino acids. The germline V gene has CDR1 GTSNPN and CDR2 SVGIG (reference sequence). With 1 base clipped from V and 3 bases from J, the junction kept 9 bases outside the gene matches. The CDR3 protein is CAWSGRDREFKETQYF. In DNA form, the CDR3 reads TGTGCCTGGAGTGGCCGGGACAGGGAATTTAAAGAGACCCAGTACTTC.

This clone was seen once. This sequence joins TRBV5-4 and TRBJ2-3; TRBD2 matches 16 bases. The CDR3 spans 18 residues. Germline CDR1 is SGHNT and CDR2 is YYREEE (reference sequence). V shed 4 bases and J 2 bases; nucleotides not matched to a gene: 7. The CDR3 is CASSDGTSGRVITDTQYF. Here the CDR3 DNA reads TGTGCCAGCAGCGACGGGACTAGCGGGAGGGTTATCACAGATACGCAGTATTTT.

This chain uses TRBV19 with TRBJ2-4; 7 nucleotides agree with TRBD1. This CDR3 is 17 amino acids long. Germline CDR1 and CDR2: LNHDA and SQIVND (reference sequence). V was clipped by 3 bases and J by 0 bases; unmatched bases: 8. CDR3 sequence: CASSIPGQRLAKNIQYF. The CDR3 region has the DNA TGTGCCAGTAGTATTCCGGGACAGAGACTAGCCAAAAACATTCAGTACTTC.

This clone was picked up one time. This rearrangement joins TRBV3-1 (or the pseudogene TRBV3-2) to TRBJ2-1; D might be TRBD2 (7 bases). Germline V gene lookup returns CDR1 LGHDT and CDR2 YNNKEL (reference sequence). Trimming took 0 bases from V and 4 from J, leaving 10 bases between them. The CDR3 is 15 amino acids. Here the CDR3 reads CASSQEGGGYNEQFF. CDR3 bases: TGTGCCAGCAGCCAAGAGGGAGGGGGTTACAATGAGCAGTTCTTC.

This chain links TRBV5-1 with TRBJ1-2, with TRBD1 identical over 8 bases. The CDR3 consists of 14 residues. V trimming: 1 base; J trimming: 4 bases; junction bases outside the gene matches: 3. Per germline, CDR1 SGHRS and CDR2 YFSETQ. CDR3 in amino acids: CASSLRQGIYGYTF. The CDR3 DNA is TGCGCCAGCAGCTTGAGACAGGGGATCTATGGCTACACCTTC.

The V and J genes are TRBV5-1 and TRBJ1-3; 7 nucleotides agree with TRBD1. The CDR3 runs to 15 residues. V was clipped by 2 bases and J by 1 base; unmatched bases: 3. The germline V gene encodes CDR1 SGHRS and CDR2 YFSETQ. CDR3 coding DNA: TGCGCCAGCAGCTTCTCGGGACAGTCTGGAAACACCATATATTTT. This translates into CASSFSGQSGNTIYF.

The chain combines TRBV5-1 with TRBJ2-2, with TRBD2 identical over 9 bases. Germline CDR1 and CDR2: SGHRS and YFSETQ. After removal of 2 bases from V and 7 bases from J, the junction contained 9 bases not matched to a gene. The CDR3 is 16 amino acids. Here the CDR3 DNA reads TGCGCCAGCAGCTTTGGCGGGGGGGCCTCAAGCGGGGAGCTGTTTTTT. Its protein product is CASSFGGGASSGELFF.

The rearrangement uses TRBV10-3 and TRBJ2-3; 13 nucleotides match TRBD2. Germline V gene data show CDR1 as ENHRY and CDR2 as SYGVKD. The CDR3 is 16 amino acids. After removal of 4 bases from V and 3 bases from J, the junction contained 4 bases not matched to a gene. The CDR3 region is CAISASTSGGTDTQYF. The DNA of the CDR3 is TGTGCCATCAGTGCTTCGACTAGCGGGGGGACAGATACGCAGTATTTT.

This sequence joins TRBV18 and TRBJ2-1, with D possibly TRBD2 on 6 matching bases. Looked up from germline, CDR1 is KGHSH and CDR2 is LQKENI. V dropped 2 bases and J dropped 8 bases, with 10 bases sitting between them. CDR3 length: 13 residues. The CDR3 DNA is TGTGCCAGCTCACCAACGGCTAGCGATGAGCAGTTCTTC. Translating gives CASSPTASDEQFF.

DNA of the CDR3: TGTGCCAGCAGCTCGGTGGGTAGCGCGGGGGAGCAGTATTTT. This gives the protein CASSSVGSAGEQYF. The chain combines TRBV7-8 with TRBJ2-3; TRBD2 matches 7 bases. With 4 bases clipped from V and 11 bases from J, the junction kept 12 bases outside the gene matches. Per germline, CDR1 SGHVS and CDR2 FQNEAQ. CDR3 length: 14 residues.

The V gene is TRBV7-9, the J gene TRBJ1-2; D gene uncertain. V lost 4 bases and J 5 bases, leaving 14 bases between the germline ends. This CDR3 contains 14 residues. Germline CDR1 is SEHNR and CDR2 is FQNEAQ (reference sequence). As DNA, the CDR3 is TGTGCCAGCAGCTCGTCCGGCGGCTCGTATGGCTACACCTTC. This gives the protein CASSSSGGSYGYTF.

This chain links TRBV3-1 (or the pseudogene TRBV3-2) with TRBJ2-2, with 8 positions matching TRBD2. The CDR3 consists of 20 residues. J was trimmed by 0 bases and V by 1 base; bases with no gene match: 13. CDR1 LGHDT and CDR2 YNNKEL come from the germline V gene (reference sequence). The CDR3: CASSQGFSGGASPNTGELFF. The CDR3 region has the DNA TGTGCCAGCAGCCAAGGTTTCTCCGGGGGGGCAAGCCCGAACACCGGGGAGCTGTTTTTT.

In this sample, this clone turned up once. The chain uses TRBV7-2 and TRBJ1-2; D remains ambiguous. Between the trimmed V and J ends, which lost 5 bases and 7 bases, there was a span of 14 bases. The length of the CDR3 is 13 residues. Germline V CDR1 and CDR2: SGHTA, FQGNSA. The CDR3 loop reads CASSSPFGGGYTF. The CDR3 region has the DNA TGTGCCAGCAGCAGCCCCTTCGGTGGTGGCTACACCTTC.

This chain links TRBV28 with TRBJ2-4; a weak D match, TRBD2 (6 bases). Trimming stripped 0 bases from V and 0 bases from J, with 6 bases between. CDR3 length: 15 residues. The germline V gene has CDR1 MDHEN and CDR2 SYDVKM. The CDR3 DNA sequence: TGTGCCAGCAGTTTATGGGGACTAGCCAAAAACATTCAGTACTTC. It codes for CASSLWGLAKNIQYF.

This chain connects TRBV19 to TRBJ2-2; no reliable D call. CDR1 is LNHDA and CDR2 is SQIVND in the germline V gene (reference sequence). V was trimmed by 9 bases and J by 6 bases, leaving 11 bases between them. CDR3 size: 12 residues. This chain's CDR3 is CASRLSAGELFF. CDR3 bases: TGTGCCAGCCGCCTATCTGCCGGGGAGCTGTTTTTT.

The V and J genes are TRBV29-1 and TRBJ2-2; 9 nucleotides agree with TRBD2. CDR3 length: 15 amino acids. V lost 7 bases, J lost 3 bases, and 9 bases stayed unmatched. CDR1 and CDR2 (germline): SQVTM, ANQGSEA. For the CDR3, the DNA is TGCAGCGCCAAAGAGACTAGCGGATACACCGGGGAGCTGTTTTTT. Translation: CSAKETSGYTGELFF.

The rearrangement uses TRBV7-2 and TRBJ1-3; D is unclear. Germline V CDR1 and CDR2: SGHTA, FQGNSA. Trimming removed 1 base at V and 4 bases at J, with 14 bases between. The CDR3 contains 16 residues. The CDR3 DNA reads TGTGCCAGCAGCTTAGGTGGCGGCTACCCGGGAAACACCATATATTTT. This encodes CASSLGGGYPGNTIYF.

The genes are TRBV21-1 and TRBJ1-2. TRBV21-1 is designated a pseudogene. This CDR3 has 13 residues. CDR3: CASSKGFGYGYTF. In DNA, the CDR3 is TGTGCCAGCAGCAAAGGTTTCGGCTATGGCTACACCTTC.

The J gene is TRBJ2-3, the V gene TRBV7-2; no definite D call. Trimming removed 1 base at V and 0 bases at J, with 11 bases between. CDR3 length: 16 amino acids. Germline CDR1 and CDR2: SGHTA and FQGNSA. CDR3 bases: TGTGCCAGCAGCTTAGTTCGGGTGTTGAGCACAGATACGCAGTATTTT. Its protein is CASSLVRVLSTDTQYF.

This clone was observed many times. The rearrangement uses TRBV27 and TRBJ2-7; maybe TRBD1 (5 bases). CDR1 and CDR2 (germline): MNHEY, SMNVEV (reference sequence). V was trimmed by 2 bases and J by 6 bases, leaving 11 bases between them. The CDR3 spans 13 residues. The CDR3 bases are TGTGCCAGCAGTTTAGCCCCAGGGTCCGAGCAGTACTTC. It translates to CASSLAPGSEQYF.

The chain couples TRBV27 to TRBJ2-7; the match to TRBD2 covers 11 bases. Germline V gene sequence: CDR1 MNHEY, CDR2 SMNVEV (reference sequence). The CDR3 totals 15 residues. V lost 6 bases to trimming and J lost 2 bases; unmatched junction nucleotides: 6. The CDR3 spells CASRYGTSGAYEQYF. The CDR3 coding sequence is TGTGCCAGCAGATACGGGACTAGCGGCGCCTACGAGCAGTACTTC.

The V call is TRBV28, the J call TRBJ2-6; D not certain. Trimming removed 10 bases from V and 4 bases from J, with 14 bases in between. Germline V gene sequence: CDR1 MDHEN, CDR2 SYDVKM. CDR3 length equals 14 residues. For the CDR3, the DNA is TGTGCCACACTAAACCCCCTCGGGGCCAACGTCCTGACTTTC. Its protein is CATLNPLGANVLTF.

This chain links TRBV5-1 with TRBJ1-2; TRBD1 agrees at 9 bases. Trimming took 7 bases from V and 0 from J; bases not matched to a gene: 10. This CDR3 has 16 amino acids. In germline, CDR1 is SGHRS, CDR2 YFSETQ. CDR3 coding DNA: TGCGCCAGCTCCAGATCAACAGGGGGCCCTAACTATGGCTACACCTTC. Protein sequence: CASSRSTGGPNYGYTF.

The rearrangement links TRBV2 to TRBJ1-2; 7 bases are a match to TRBD1. Germline V lookup: CDR1 SNHLY, CDR2 FYNNEI. The V gene end was trimmed by 6 bases and the J gene end by 6 bases; junction bases not matched to a gene: 7. The CDR3 is 13 amino acids. CDR3 protein: CASRTGYGDGYTF. The DNA of the CDR3 is TGTGCCAGCAGGACAGGGTACGGCGATGGCTACACCTTC.

This rearrangement joins TRBV9 to TRBJ2-1, with D possibly TRBD1 on 7 matching bases. Trimming cost V 4 bases and J 1 base, with 12 bases left between them. The CDR3 has 15 amino acids. CDR1 and CDR2 (germline): SGDLS, YYNGEE. This CDR3 is CASSSQGTSYNEQFF. The CDR3 bases are TGTGCCAGCAGCTCACAGGGGACTTCCTACAATGAGCAGTTCTTC. The full variable domain, its missing parts supplied by reference TRBV9 and TRBJ2-1, is DSGVTQTPKHLITATGQRVTLRCSPRSGDLSVYWYQQSLDQGLQFLIQYYNGEERAKGNILERFSAQQFPDLHSELNLSSLELGDSALYFCASSSQGTSYNEQFFGPGTRLTVL.